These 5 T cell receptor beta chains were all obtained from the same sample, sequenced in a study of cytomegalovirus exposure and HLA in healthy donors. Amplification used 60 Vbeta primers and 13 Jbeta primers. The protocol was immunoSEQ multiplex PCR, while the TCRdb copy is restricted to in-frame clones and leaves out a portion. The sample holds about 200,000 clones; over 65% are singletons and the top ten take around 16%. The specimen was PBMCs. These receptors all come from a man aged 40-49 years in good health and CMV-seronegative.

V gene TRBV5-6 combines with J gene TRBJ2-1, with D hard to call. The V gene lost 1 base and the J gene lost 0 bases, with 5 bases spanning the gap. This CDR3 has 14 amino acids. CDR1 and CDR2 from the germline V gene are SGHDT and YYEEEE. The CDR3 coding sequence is TGTGCCAGCAGCTTGCCTAGCTCCTACAATGAGCAGTTCTTC. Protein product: CASSLPSSYNEQFF.

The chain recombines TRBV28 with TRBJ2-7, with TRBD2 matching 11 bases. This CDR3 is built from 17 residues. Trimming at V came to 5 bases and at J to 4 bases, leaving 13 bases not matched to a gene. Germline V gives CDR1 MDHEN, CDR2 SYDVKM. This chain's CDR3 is CASSASTGTSGEYEQYF. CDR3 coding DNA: TGTGCCAGCAGTGCCTCCACCGGGACTAGCGGAGAATACGAGCAGTACTTC.

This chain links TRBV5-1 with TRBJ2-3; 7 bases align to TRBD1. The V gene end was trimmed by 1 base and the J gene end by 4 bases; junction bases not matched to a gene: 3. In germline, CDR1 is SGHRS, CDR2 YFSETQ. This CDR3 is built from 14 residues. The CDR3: CASSLRQGADTQYF. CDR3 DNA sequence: TGCGCCAGCAGCTTGCGGCAGGGGGCAGATACGCAGTATTTT.

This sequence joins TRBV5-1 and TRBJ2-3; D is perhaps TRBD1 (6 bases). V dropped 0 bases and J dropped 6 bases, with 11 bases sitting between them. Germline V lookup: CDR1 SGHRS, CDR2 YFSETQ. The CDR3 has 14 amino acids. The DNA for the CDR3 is TGCGCCAGCAGCTTGGACAGGGTTGGGGATACGCAGTATTTT. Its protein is CASSLDRVGDTQYF. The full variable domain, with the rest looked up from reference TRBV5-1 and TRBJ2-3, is KAGVTQTPRYLIKTRGQQVTLSCSPISGHRSVSWYQQTPGQGLQFLFEYFSETQRNKGNFPGRFSGRQFSNSRSEMNVSTLELGDSALYLCASSLDRVGDTQYFGPGTRLTVL.

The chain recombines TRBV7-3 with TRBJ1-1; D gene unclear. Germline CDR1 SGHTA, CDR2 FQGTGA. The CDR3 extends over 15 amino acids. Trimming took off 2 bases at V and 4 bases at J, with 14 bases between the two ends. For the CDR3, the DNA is TGTGCCAGCAGCTTAGTTCCGGTTGTCGCCACTGAAGCTTTCTTT. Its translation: CASSLVPVVATEAFF.